One and the same sample provided the 5 T cell receptor beta chains below, sequenced in a study of T cells in localized non-small cell lung cancer. Here immunoSEQ multiplex PCR was the method, and the copy in TCRdb shows in-frame clones only, minus some. The sample has roughly 36,000 clones, about 76% seen once. The sequencing used PBMCs, collected before any cancer treatment. Receptors originate from a woman between 35 and 75 years old with stage II squamous cell lung carcinoma.

The chain couples TRBV19 to TRBJ2-1; 7 bases map to TRBD1. The CDR3 consists of 14 residues. The germline gives CDR1 LNHDA, CDR2 SQIVND (reference sequence). After removal of 3 bases from V and 6 bases from J, the junction contained 5 bases not matched to a gene. CDR3 amino acids: CASSIQWDSNEQFF. DNA for the CDR3: TGTGCCAGTAGTATCCAATGGGACAGCAATGAGCAGTTCTTC.

The rearrangement uses TRBV2 and TRBJ1-1; D call uncertain. Germline-derived CDR1 and CDR2 are SNHLY and FYNNEI. The CDR3 loop spans 13 amino acids. V lost 4 bases and J 4 bases, leaving 10 bases between the germline ends. CDR3 amino acids: CASSGGFSTEAFF. As DNA, the CDR3 is TGTGCCAGCAGTGGAGGATTTAGCACTGAAGCTTTCTTT.

The table lists this clone with a few counts. CDR3: CASSSAGSYNEQFF. The CDR3 nucleotides read TGTGCCAGCAGCTCGGCGGGATCCTACAATGAGCAGTTCTTC. This sequence joins TRBV21-1 and TRBJ2-1; the D segment call TRBD2 is taken from the table without a DNA check. TRBV21-1 is termed a pseudogene. CDR3 length: 14 amino acids.

As regards this clone: One end of the junction does not line up with germline, which may come from a read error. This chain uses TRBV7-9 with TRBJ1-2, with a possible D match to TRBD1 (5 bases). CDR3 length: 16 residues. Looked up from germline, CDR1 is SEHNR and CDR2 is FQNEAQ (reference sequence). The CDR3 here is CASSQQTDLGSYGYTF. The CDR3 region has the DNA TGCGCCAGCAGCCAACAGACAGACCTGGGGTCCTATGGCTACACCTTC.

The genes are TRBV19 and TRBJ2-2, with D possibly being TRBD1 (5 bases). The germline V gene has CDR1 LNHDA and CDR2 SQIVND (reference sequence). The CDR3 length is 13 residues. The CDR3 region has the DNA TGTGCGCTCAGGGATCCGAACACCGGGGAGCTGTTTTTT. It translates to CALRDPNTGELFF.